A single sample gave rise to the 3 T cell receptor beta chains below, sequenced in a study of blood T cell repertoires in COVID-19. Repertoires were generated with immunoSEQ multiplex PCR, while TCRdb's copy carries only in-frame clones and drops some. The data contain 300,000 or so clones, around 86% of them seen just once; the ten biggest clones take up more than 9%. The sequencing sample was made of PBMCs or T cells enriched from blood (not recorded which). These receptors were taken from a woman between 18 and 30 years old who had recovered from COVID-19.

The chain is built from TRBV13 and TRBJ1-2; the D gene is possibly TRBD1 (6 bases). The CDR3 spans 15 residues. V dropped 0 bases and J dropped 2 bases, with 10 bases sitting between them. Germline CDR1 is PRHDT and CDR2 is FYEKMQ (reference sequence). The CDR3 DNA sequence: TGTGCCAGCAGCTTAGGCGGGCAGGGGAACTATGGCTACACCTTC. Its translation is CASSLGGQGNYGYTF.

As to this clone: Other DNA sequences from this sample encode an identical CDR3 as well. This chain joins TRBV5-1 and TRBJ2-5; TRBD1 aligns across 9 bases. The length of the CDR3 is 14 residues. The ends lost 2 bases at V and 5 bases at J; junction bases unmatched: 4. CDR1 is SGHRS, CDR2 YFSETQ, per germline. DNA for the CDR3: TGCGCCAGCAGCTTCGGACAGGGGCAGGAGACCCAGTACTTC. Translation gives CASSFGQGQETQYF. Based on the CDR3 plus reference TRBV5-1 and TRBJ2-5, the full variable domain is KAGVTQTPRYLIKTRGQQVTLSCSPISGHRSVSWYQQTPGQGLQFLFEYFSETQRNKGNFPGRFSGRQFSNSRSEMNVSTLELGDSALYLCASSFGQGQETQYFGPGTRLLVL.

The chain has TRBV19 and TRBJ1-5; possibly TRBD1 for D (6 bases). With 7 bases removed from V and 5 bases from J, the gap between germline ends came to 18 bases. This CDR3 region has 15 residues. Germline values: CDR1 LNHDA, CDR2 SQIVND (reference sequence). As DNA, the CDR3 is TGTGCCAGTAACGACAGCGGGGGACATCATCAGCCCCAGCATTTT. Amino acid sequence: CASNDSGGHHQPQHF.